Below are 28 T cell receptor beta chains sequenced from a single sample in a study of T cells after somatic rescue of genetic block. Sequencing was performed with immunoSEQ multiplex PCR; in TCRdb, only in-frame clones are kept and a portion is missing. The data contain fewer than 15,000 clones, around 72% of them singletons. The sequenced sample consisted of peripheral blood mononuclear cells (PBMCs). The receptors originated from a boy younger than 18.

The chain links TRBV11-3 to TRBJ2-1, with D possibly matching TRBD2 (6 bases). Germline CDR1 and CDR2: SGHNT and YENEEA. Trimming pared 1 base from V and 4 bases from J, leaving 14 bases between. The CDR3 consists of 16 residues. CDR3 region: CASSLGGVGVYNEQFF. The CDR3 DNA reads as TGTGCCAGCAGCTTAGGGGGGGTTGGGGTGTACAATGAGCAGTTCTTC.

The J gene is TRBJ2-7, the V gene TRBV28; a weak D match, TRBD2 (5 bases). The germline gives CDR1 MDHEN, CDR2 SYDVKM. V gave up 3 bases and J gave up 4 bases, with 10 bases separating them. This CDR3 spans 13 amino acids. In DNA form, the CDR3 reads TGTGCCAGCAGTTTGAGCGGAGGATACGAGCAGTACTTC. Its protein product is CASSLSGGYEQYF.

The chain combines TRBV6-4 with TRBJ2-1; D gene uncertain. V lost 6 bases and J lost 0, with 15 bases in between. The CDR3 sequence is 16 residues long. CDR1 and CDR2 (germline): MRHNA, SNTAGT. The CDR3 spells CASSFLGSFSYNEQFF. CDR3 DNA: TGTGCCAGCAGCTTTTTGGGTTCCTTCTCCTACAATGAGCAGTTCTTC.

The chain links TRBV7-9 to TRBJ2-2, with D maybe TRBD1 (6 bases). The CDR3 has 14 amino acids. V shed 7 bases and J shed 7 bases, with 16 bases lying between them. Germline assignment: CDR1 SEHNR and CDR2 FQNEAQ (reference sequence). The CDR3 sequence is CASISTGLLGELFF. CDR3 DNA sequence: TGTGCCAGCATCTCGACAGGACTTCTCGGGGAGCTGTTTTTT.

The V and J genes are TRBV6-1 and TRBJ2-7, with 8 positions matching TRBD2. Looked up from germline, CDR1 is MNHNS and CDR2 is SASEGT. This CDR3 has 13 amino acids. V was clipped by 6 bases and J by 7 bases; unmatched bases: 8. The CDR3 sequence is CASSLAGGGEQYF. The CDR3 nucleotides are TGTGCCAGCAGCCTGGCGGGGGGTGGAGAGCAGTACTTC.

This clone has just a few counts. The V and J genes are TRBV7-9 and TRBJ1-6, with TRBD1 identical over 8 bases. CDR3 length: 14 residues. Germline V lookup: CDR1 SEHNR, CDR2 FQNEAQ (reference sequence). Trimming cost V 5 bases and J 7 bases; bases outside gene matches: 4. The CDR3 nucleotides are TGTGCCAGCAGCGGGGACAGGTTCAATTCACCCCTCCACTTT. Residues: CASSGDRFNSPLHF.

This clone has just one count. The chain combines TRBV19 with TRBJ1-4; possibly TRBD1 for D (6 bases). Trimming took off 5 bases at V and 6 bases at J, with 16 bases between the two ends. This CDR3 is 15 amino acids long. In germline, CDR1 is LNHDA, CDR2 SQIVND (reference sequence). The CDR3 region is CASSQTAGADEKLFF. CDR3 sequence (DNA): TGTGCCAGTAGTCAGACGGCAGGGGCGGATGAAAAACTGTTTTTT.

The V gene is TRBV14, the J gene TRBJ2-7; D uncertain. The CDR3 runs 20 residues. Trimming left V 2 bases short and J 2 bases short, with 28 bases between. Germline-derived CDR1 and CDR2 are SGHDN and FVKESK. This CDR3 reads CASSQSEYVLHPSKPYEQYF. In DNA, the CDR3 is TGTGCCAGCAGCCAATCCGAATACGTCTTACATCCCTCGAAACCCTACGAGCAGTACTTC.

The genes are TRBV11-1 and TRBJ2-3; 9 bases fit TRBD1. V gave up 1 base and J gave up 1 base; unmatched junction bases: 0. CDR1 SGHAT and CDR2 FQDESV come from the germline V gene (reference sequence). This CDR3 spans 15 amino acids. The CDR3 nucleotides read TGTGCCAGCAGCTTAGGGGACAGGGGCACAGATACGCAGTATTTT. Translating it yields CASSLGDRGTDTQYF.

V and J are TRBV11-2 and TRBJ2-1; D is undetermined. This CDR3 is built from 12 residues. Trimming removed 1 base from V and 9 bases from J, with 7 bases in between. CDR1 is SGHAT, CDR2 FQNNGV, per germline. In DNA form, the CDR3 reads TGTGCCAGCAGCTTAGGGGCGATTGAGCAGTTCTTC. This gives the protein CASSLGAIEQFF.

The rearrangement joins TRBV6-1 to TRBJ1-2; the D is unclear. Germline CDR1 MNHNS, CDR2 SASEGT. The germline V and J ends were trimmed by 7 bases and 6 bases, with 6 bases remaining between them. The CDR3 length is 10 residues. CDR3 residues: CASTKNGYTF. The CDR3, as DNA: TGTGCCAGCACCAAAAATGGCTACACCTTC.

The rearrangement joins TRBV6-6 to TRBJ1-1, with 7 bases fitting TRBD1. From germline, CDR1 is MNHNY and CDR2 SVGAGI (reference sequence). The length of the CDR3 is 15 residues. Losses at the gene ends were 0 bases for V and 3 bases for J; bases not matched to a gene: 4. This chain's CDR3 is CASSYSSRGDTEAFF. CDR3 in DNA: TGTGCCAGCAGTTACTCGTCCAGGGGGGACACTGAAGCTTTCTTT.

The V and J genes are TRBV28 and TRBJ2-7; maybe TRBD1 (6 bases). V lost 2 bases to trimming and J lost 3 bases, with 17 bases between them. The germline gives CDR1 MDHEN, CDR2 SYDVKM. This CDR3 has 16 residues. In DNA form, the CDR3 reads TGTGCCAGCAGTTTAGACCGGACAGTGAATTACTACGAGCAGTACTTC. Its translation: CASSLDRTVNYYEQYF. The whole variable domain, remainder taken from reference TRBV28 and TRBJ2-7, is DVKVTQSSRYLVKRTGEKVFLECVQDMDHENMFWYRQDPGLGLRLIYFSYDVKMKEKGDIPEGYSVSREKKERFSLILESASTNQTSMYLCASSLDRTVNYYEQYFGPGTRLTVT.

The V call is TRBV19, the J call TRBJ1-4; D is ambiguous. Germline V gene data show CDR1 as LNHDA and CDR2 as SQIVND (reference sequence). Trimming stripped 5 bases from V and 7 bases from J, with 14 bases between. The CDR3 runs 14 residues. DNA for the CDR3: TGTGCCAGTAGTTATCAGGCCAAGGGTGAAAAACTGTTTTTT. This codes for CASSYQAKGEKLFF. Looking up the rest from reference TRBV19 and TRBJ1-4 gives the full variable domain: DGGITQSPKYLFRKEGQNVTLSCEQNLNHDAMYWYRQDPGQGLRLIYYSQIVNDFQKGDIAEGYSVSREKKESFPLTVTSAQKNPTAFYLCASSYQAKGEKLFFGSGTQLSVL.

The chain has TRBV29-1 and TRBJ2-7; D might be TRBD2 (5 bases). This CDR3 has 13 residues. Germline CDR1 is SQVTM and CDR2 is ANQGSEA. V was shortened by 7 bases and J by 0 bases, with 13 bases between the two germline ends. This chain's CDR3 is CSAGSSGSYEQYF. The CDR3 DNA follows: TGCAGCGCCGGATCGAGCGGCTCCTACGAGCAGTACTTC.

The genes are TRBV5-5 and TRBJ2-7; TRBD2 agrees at 9 bases. The CDR3 sequence is 15 residues long. Germline lookup yields CDR1 SGHKS and CDR2 YYEKEE (reference sequence). Trimming at V came to 3 bases and at J to 7 bases, leaving 11 bases not matched to a gene. Here the CDR3 reads CASSSFAGGPEEQYF. The CDR3 DNA sequence: TGTGCCAGCAGCTCCTTCGCGGGGGGGCCTGAGGAGCAGTACTTC. Based on the CDR3 plus reference TRBV5-5 and TRBJ2-7, the full variable domain is DAGVTQSPTHLIKTRGQQVTLRCSPISGHKSVSWYQQVLGQGPQFIFQYYEKEERGRGNFPDRFSARQFPNYSSELNVNALLLGDSALYLCASSSFAGGPEEQYFGPGTRLTVT.

In nucleotides, the CDR3 is TGTGCCAGCAGTCACCGGACGGCCGAGGAGGACGAGCAGTACTTC. This codes for CASSHRTAEEDEQYF. The chain recombines TRBV6-1 with TRBJ2-7; D possibly corresponds to TRBD2 (5 bases). Trimming removed 5 bases from V and 5 bases from J, with 19 bases in between. This CDR3 region has 15 residues. Germline CDR1 is MNHNS and CDR2 is SASEGT.

The chain uses TRBV19 and TRBJ2-3; 8 bases map to TRBD1. The V and J ends lost 8 bases and 2 bases, in that order; junction bases with no gene match: 9. Looked up from germline, CDR1 is LNHDA and CDR2 is SQIVND (reference sequence). The CDR3 length is 15 residues. The CDR3: CASRPWTGNTDTQYF. DNA for the CDR3: TGTGCCAGTCGACCTTGGACAGGGAACACAGATACGCAGTATTTT.

This sequence joins TRBV10-3 and TRBJ2-7; 7 bases match TRBD2. The V gene's germline CDR1 is ENHRY and CDR2 SYGVKD. CDR3 length: 16 residues. With 6 bases clipped from V and 0 bases from J, the junction kept 11 bases outside the gene matches. The CDR3 DNA follows: TGTGCCATCAGCCCCTCTCCCCGGGAGGTCTCCTACGAGCAGTACTTC. Translating it yields CAISPSPREVSYEQYF.

V gene TRBV10-3 combines with J gene TRBJ1-2, with a weak D call TRBD1 (5 bases). The CDR3 runs 12 residues. Germline V gene data show CDR1 as ENHRY and CDR2 as SYGVKD. The germline V and J ends were trimmed by 10 bases and 7 bases, with 16 bases remaining between them. The CDR3 DNA follows: TGTGCCACCCTACACAGGAGGGGTGGCTACACCTTC. Encoded protein: CATLHRRGGYTF.

The chain recombines TRBV5-1 with TRBJ1-1, with D unclear. The CDR3 loop spans 14 amino acids. The V gene's germline CDR1 is SGHRS and CDR2 YFSETQ. Deletions cut 6 bases from V and 1 base from J, with 13 bases between. The CDR3 sequence: CASILGAGNTEAFF. In DNA, the CDR3 is TGCGCCAGCATCCTCGGAGCAGGGAACACTGAAGCTTTCTTT.

The CDR3 loop reads CASKGRQVGEKLFF. The CDR3 region has the DNA TGTGCCAGCAAGGGACGGCAGGTGGGAGAAAAACTGTTTTTT. The chain is built from TRBV6-1 and TRBJ1-4; D is possibly TRBD1 (5 bases). The CDR3 has 14 residues. Trimming pared 7 bases from V and 8 bases from J, leaving 17 bases between. Per germline, CDR1 MNHNS and CDR2 SASEGT.

The chain uses TRBV18 and TRBJ2-1; TRBD2 matches 10 bases. Germline V gene sequence: CDR1 KGHSH, CDR2 LQKENI. The CDR3 is made up of 16 amino acids. V dropped 2 bases and J dropped 7; count of bases not matched to a gene: 8. The CDR3 region is CASSPNRAGGLNEQFF. CDR3 in DNA: TGTGCCAGCTCACCAAACAGAGCGGGAGGGCTTAATGAGCAGTTCTTC. Together with reference TRBV18 and TRBJ2-1, the CDR3 gives the full variable domain: NAGVMQNPRHLVRRRGQEARLRCSPMKGHSHVYWYRQLPEEGLKFMVYLQKENIIDESGMPKERFSAEFPKEGPSILRIQQVVRGDSAAYFCASSPNRAGGLNEQFFGPGTRLTVL.

The CDR3 bases are TGTGCCAGCAGCCCTGCCGGTGGGGAGGCGTATGGCTACACCTTC. Translated: CASSPAGGEAYGYTF. This chain joins TRBV7-3 and TRBJ1-2, with D unclear. This CDR3 has 15 residues. Germline CDR1 and CDR2: SGHTA and FQGTGA. Trimming pared 5 bases from V and 5 bases from J, leaving 18 bases between.

This clone was detected once. The chain combines TRBV2 with TRBJ2-7; D is possibly TRBD2 (6 bases). Per the germline V gene, CDR1 is SNHLY and CDR2 is FYNNEI. V dropped 7 bases and J dropped 2 bases, with 15 bases sitting between them. The CDR3 length is 14 residues. The CDR3 protein is CASKGRGIAYEQYF. The CDR3, as DNA: TGTGCCAGCAAGGGACGGGGGATAGCCTACGAGCAGTACTTC.

This sequence joins TRBV11-2 and TRBJ2-3; D unresolved. The CDR3 runs 13 residues. Germline V CDR1 and CDR2: SGHAT, FQNNGV. The germline V and J ends were trimmed by 1 base and 7 bases, with 9 bases remaining between them. CDR3 nucleotides: TGTGCCAGCAGCTTAGCTTCCTCTTATACGCAGTATTTT. It codes for CASSLASSYTQYF.

CDR3 sequence (DNA): TGTGCCAGTAGTAGATCGACAGGGTACCAAGAGACCCAGTACTTC. It yields the protein CASSRSTGYQETQYF. The chain couples TRBV19 to TRBJ2-5; 7 bases are a match to TRBD1. The CDR3 sequence is 15 residues long. From germline, CDR1 is LNHDA and CDR2 SQIVND (reference sequence). V gave up 4 bases and J gave up 0 bases; unmatched junction bases: 5.

This sequence joins TRBV9 and TRBJ2-3; 8 bases match TRBD1. J lost 0 bases, V lost 5 bases, and 5 bases had no gene match. The CDR3 sequence is 15 residues long. CDR1 SGDLS and CDR2 YYNGEE come from the germline V gene. CDR3 sequence: CASSLRTGSTDTQYF. The CDR3, as DNA: TGTGCCAGCAGTCTCCGGACAGGGAGCACAGATACGCAGTATTTT. Using reference TRBV9 and TRBJ2-3 for the parts outside the CDR3, the full variable domain is DSGVTQTPKHLITATGQRVTLRCSPRSGDLSVYWYQQSLDQGLQFLIQYYNGEERAKGNILERFSAQQFPDLHSELNLSSLELGDSALYFCASSLRTGSTDTQYFGPGTRLTVL.